The 17 T cell receptor beta chains below were found in one sample sequenced in a study of a mutant IDH1 vaccine in newly diagnosed glioma. Some clones are missing from TCRdb's copy, which holds only in-frame ones; the method was immunoSEQ multiplex PCR. The data show just over 65,000 clones, roughly 84% seen once. The antigens these receptors bind are not known. Time point described: week 23, last vaccination. All doses held 300 ug of mutant IDH1 20-mer peptide, with topical imiquimod. Material: PBMCs, obtained from a glioma patient whose treatment included an IDH1 peptide vaccine. The receptors here all came from a man aged 18 to 30 with glioma.

CDR3 protein: CAWKMDGKGSLFYGYTF. CDR3 bases: TGTGCCTGGAAAATGGATGGGAAGGGGTCACTTTTTTATGGCTACACCTTC. The rearrangement uses TRBV30 and TRBJ1-2, with D possibly being TRBD1 (5 bases). Germline CDR1 reads GTSNPN; CDR2 reads SVGIG (reference sequence). The CDR3 runs to 17 residues. Trimming stripped 4 bases from V and 5 bases from J, with 26 bases between.

This clone was seen just once. The V gene is TRBV9, the J gene TRBJ2-3; the match to TRBD1 covers 7 bases. Trimming took 1 base from V and 6 from J; bases not matched to a gene: 5. The CDR3 loop spans 14 amino acids. Germline lookup yields CDR1 SGDLS and CDR2 YYNGEE. The CDR3 DNA reads TGTGCCAGCAGCGTAAAGCAGGGGGAGGATACGCAGTATTTT. It codes for CASSVKQGEDTQYF.

This chain joins TRBV15 and TRBJ1-4; 8 nucleotides line up with TRBD1. Per germline, CDR1 LNHNV and CDR2 YYDKDF (reference sequence). CDR3 length: 19 residues. Germline trimming cut 0 bases from V and 5 bases from J; bases unmatched to any gene: 14. CDR3 loop: CATSRDWVLEGQENEKLFF. In DNA form, the CDR3 reads TGTGCCACCAGCAGAGATTGGGTCCTGGAGGGACAGGAGAATGAAAAACTGTTTTTT.

The CDR3 loop reads CASSSTGEGYGYTF. DNA of the CDR3: TGTGCCAGCTCATCAACCGGGGAGGGCTATGGCTACACCTTC. The V call is TRBV18, the J call TRBJ1-2, with unresolved D. V lost 5 bases and J lost 4, with 14 bases in between. The CDR3 totals 14 residues. Germline V gene sequence: CDR1 KGHSH, CDR2 LQKENI.

This rearrangement joins TRBV6-5 to TRBJ1-2; TRBD1 matches 8 bases. CDR1 is MNHEY, CDR2 SVGAGI, per germline. The CDR3 consists of 14 residues. Trimming cost V 6 bases and J 8 bases; bases outside gene matches: 11. DNA of the CDR3: TGTGCCAGCAGAGCCCCGGACAGGGTAAAGGGCTACACCTTC. Amino acid sequence: CASRAPDRVKGYTF.

This rearrangement joins TRBV11-2 to TRBJ2-2; perhaps TRBD2 as D (7 bases). CDR3 length equals 17 residues. CDR1 is SGHAT, CDR2 FQNNGV, per germline. V dropped 4 bases and J dropped 4 bases, with 19 bases sitting between them. The CDR3 nucleotides read TGTGCCAGCAGCTACCGCCGACCGGGGGGCCGCACCGGGGAGCTGTTTTTT. Amino acid sequence: CASSYRRPGGRTGELFF.

The V gene is TRBV7-6, the J gene TRBJ2-2; no definite D call. V was shortened by 1 base and J by 4 bases, with 7 bases between the two germline ends. The length of the CDR3 is 14 residues. CDR1 is SGHVS and CDR2 is FNYEAQ in the germline V gene. This chain's CDR3 is CASSLVGGTGELFF. The CDR3 DNA reads TGTGCCAGCAGCTTAGTTGGTGGCACCGGGGAGCTGTTTTTT. The complete variable domain, with remaining parts taken from reference TRBV7-6 and TRBJ2-2, reads GAGVSQSPRYKVTKRGQDVALRCDPISGHVSLYWYRQALGQGPEFLTYFNYEAQQDKSGLPNDRFSAERPEGSISTLTIQRTEQRDSAMYRCASSLVGGTGELFFGEGSRLTVL.

The chain combines TRBV2 with TRBJ1-4; TRBD1 might be the D (5 bases). Germline V gives CDR1 SNHLY, CDR2 FYNNEI. Trimming shortened V by 7 bases and J by 0 bases, and 12 bases separated the two germline ends. The CDR3 length is 15 residues. DNA of the CDR3: TGTGCCAGCATTTCCGACAGTGCAACTAATGAAAAACTGTTTTTT. This encodes CASISDSATNEKLFF.

The gene calls are TRBV5-6 and TRBJ1-5, with TRBD1 matching 9 bases. Trimming cost V 4 bases and J 0 bases; bases outside gene matches: 11. The CDR3 is 18 amino acids. The V gene's germline CDR1 is SGHDT and CDR2 YYEEEE. Here the CDR3 DNA reads TGTGCCAGCAGCCTCGGGACAGGGCATCGGTATAGCAATCAGCCCCAGCATTTT. It is translated as CASSLGTGHRYSNQPQHF.

The chain recombines TRBV19 with TRBJ1-1, with 12 bases aligning to TRBD1. This CDR3 region has 15 residues. The V gene's germline CDR1 is LNHDA and CDR2 SQIVND (reference sequence). The V segment lost 3 bases and the J segment 7 bases; nucleotides outside the gene matches: 6. The CDR3, as DNA: TGTGCCAGTAGTATCCCGGGACAGGGGGCCGGTGAAGCTTTCTTT. Protein product: CASSIPGQGAGEAFF.

The chain has TRBV5-1 and TRBJ2-3, with D unclear. The germline CDR1 and CDR2 sequences are SGHRS and YFSETQ. The CDR3 loop spans 13 amino acids. Deletions cut 0 bases from V and 4 bases from J, with 6 bases between. CDR3 protein: CASSLGRPDTQYF. CDR3 bases: TGCGCCAGCAGCTTGGGACGGCCAGATACGCAGTATTTT.

V and J are TRBV5-4 and TRBJ2-6; a weak D match, TRBD1 (5 bases). Trimming stripped 7 bases from V and 0 bases from J, with 11 bases between. The CDR3 has 15 amino acids. Germline CDR1 SGHNT, CDR2 YYREEE (reference sequence). The CDR3 DNA sequence: TGTGCCAGCGGTCAGGGTTTCTCTGGGGCCAACGTCCTGACTTTC. It yields the protein CASGQGFSGANVLTF. The full variable domain, rest sourced from reference TRBV5-4 and TRBJ2-6, is ETGVTQSPTHLIKTRGQQVTLRCSSQSGHNTVSWYQQALGQGPQFIFQYYREEENGRGNFPPRFSGLQFPNYSSELNVNALELDDSALYLCASGQGFSGANVLTFGAGSRLTVL.

This clone was recorded a few times. The genes are TRBV7-9 and TRBJ1-1; D gene unclear. Trimming pared 4 bases from V and 4 bases from J, leaving 10 bases between. The CDR3 is 13 amino acids. Germline V CDR1 and CDR2: SEHNR, FQNEAQ (reference sequence). CDR3 DNA sequence: TGTGCCAGCAGCTCCCTCGAAATCACTGAAGCTTTCTTT. This encodes CASSSLEITEAFF.

In its sample, this clone was seen once. This sequence joins TRBV29-1 and TRBJ1-1, with D perhaps TRBD1 (5 bases). CDR3 length: 14 amino acids. Between the trimmed V and J ends, which lost 8 bases and 1 base, there was a span of 17 bases. CDR1 and CDR2 (germline): SQVTM, ANQGSEA. CDR3 region: CSHRPGGGNTEAFF. CDR3 coding DNA: TGCAGCCACCGCCCCGGGGGGGGGAACACTGAAGCTTTCTTT.

This chain joins TRBV6-5 and TRBJ1-1, with no clear D. The CDR3 is 15 residues long. The V end lost 0 bases, the J end lost 5 bases, and 13 bases lay between the germline ends. Germline values: CDR1 MNHEY, CDR2 SVGAGI. CDR3 in amino acids: CASSYSRTGRTEAFF. The CDR3 DNA follows: TGTGCCAGCAGTTACTCGCGGACCGGGCGTACTGAAGCTTTCTTT.

The chain employs TRBV7-9 and TRBJ1-1, with D unresolved. Deletions cut 1 base from V and 8 bases from J, with 8 bases between. Germline V lookup: CDR1 SEHNR, CDR2 FQNEAQ (reference sequence). The CDR3 is 12 amino acids. CDR3 loop: CASSLEPAEAFF. CDR3 coding DNA: TGTGCCAGCAGCTTAGAGCCAGCAGAAGCTTTCTTT.

This chain links TRBV27 with TRBJ2-2; the D is unclear. The CDR3 is 15 residues long. Germline loops: CDR1 MNHEY, CDR2 SMNVEV (reference sequence). Trimming pared 6 bases from V and 6 bases from J, leaving 17 bases between. CDR3 nucleotides: TGTGCCAGCAGCTTCAGCCGCCGGCCCCCCGGGGAGCTGTTTTTT. It yields the protein CASSFSRRPPGELFF.